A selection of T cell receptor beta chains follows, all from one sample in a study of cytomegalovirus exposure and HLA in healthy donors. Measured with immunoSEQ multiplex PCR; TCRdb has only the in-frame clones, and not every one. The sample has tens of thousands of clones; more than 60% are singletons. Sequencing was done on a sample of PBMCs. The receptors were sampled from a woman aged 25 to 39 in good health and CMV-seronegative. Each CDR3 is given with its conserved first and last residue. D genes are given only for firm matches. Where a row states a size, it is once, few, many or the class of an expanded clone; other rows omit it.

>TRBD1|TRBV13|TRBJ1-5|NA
TGTGCCAGCAGCTCCTCCCTGGGGACAGGGGGCAATCAGCCCCAGCATTTT
CASSSSLGTGGNQPQHF
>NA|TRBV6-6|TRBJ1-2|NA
TGTGCCAGCAGTTCAGGGGATTATGGCTACACCTTC
CASSSGDYGYTF
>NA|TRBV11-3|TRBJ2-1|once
TGTGCCAGCAGCGGGGGCGGTTACAATGAGCAGTTCTTC
CASSGGGYNEQFF
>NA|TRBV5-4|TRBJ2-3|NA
TGTGCCAGCAGCAGGGGGATCACAGATACGCAGTATTTT
CASSRGITDTQYF
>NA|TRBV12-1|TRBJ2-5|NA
TGTGCCAGCAGCTTTGTCGCGTACCTTGAGACCCAGTACTTC
CASSFVAYLETQYF
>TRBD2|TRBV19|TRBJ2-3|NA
TGTGCCAGTAGTATCCCGTCGGCGGGGGGGCCCCAAGATACGCAGTATTTT
CASSIPSAGGPQDTQYF
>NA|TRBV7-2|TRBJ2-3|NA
TGTGCCAGCAGCTTATCGGTGAATACGCAGTATTTT
CASSLSVNTQYF
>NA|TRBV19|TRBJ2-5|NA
TGTGCCAGTAGTATAGACGGGACTGGGTCGTACCAAGAGACCCAGTACTTC
CASSIDGTGSYQETQYF
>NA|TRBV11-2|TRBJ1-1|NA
TGTGCCAGCAGCCAATCTCAGTTTAGAGGGTACACTGAAGCTTTCTTT
CASSQSQFRGYTEAFF
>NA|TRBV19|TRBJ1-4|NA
TGTGCCAGTAGTTGGAGGAGGGTCTCGGCTAATGAAAAACTGTTTTTT
CASSWRRVSANEKLFF
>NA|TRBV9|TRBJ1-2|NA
TGTGCCAGCAGCGTATCGACAGGCAGTGACTATGGCTACACCTTC
CASSVSTGSDYGYTF
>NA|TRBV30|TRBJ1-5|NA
TGTGCCTGGAGGGGGCGGGGGTTCGGTCAGCCCCAGCATTTT
CAWRGRGFGQPQHF
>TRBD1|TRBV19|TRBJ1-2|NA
TGTGCCAGTACCCCCGGGGACAGGGACTATGGCTACACCTTC
CASTPGDRDYGYTF
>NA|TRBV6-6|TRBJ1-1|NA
TGTGCCAGCAGCCCTCGGGGAGCTGAAGCTTTCTTT
CASSPRGAEAFF
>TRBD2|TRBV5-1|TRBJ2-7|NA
TGCGCCAGCACCTGGGGGGAGGGTTGGCGCGAGCAGTACTTC
CASTWGEGWREQYF